The rows below give T cell receptor beta chains drawn from one sample of a study of beta chain features in type 1 diabetes. Some clones are missing from TCRdb's copy, which holds only in-frame ones; the method was immunoSEQ multiplex PCR. The table has more than 300,000 clones, about a tenth seen once. The sequencing sample was made of central memory CD4+ T cells from blood. Receptors were obtained from a man aged 30 to 39 with type 1 diabetes. Each CDR3 is given with its conserved first and last residue. The order of the fields is D gene, V gene, J gene, clone size, CDR3 protein, CDR3 DNA. The D gene is left open where the match is weak. For some rows the clone size is stated as once, few or many, or as a class when expanded; others skip it.

.	TRBV29-1	TRBJ1-1	.	CSVEDQGRAFF	TGCAGCGTTGAAGATCAGGGCCGAGCTTTCTTT
TRBD1	TRBV7-8	TRBJ1-6	.	CASSTLAGQPTSPLHF	TGTGCCAGCAGCACGCTCGCGGGACAGCCTACTTCACCCCTCCACTTT
.	TRBV2	TRBJ1-4	.	CASSETVANEKLFF	TGTGCCAGCAGTGAAACCGTAGCTAATGAAAAACTGTTTTTT
.	TRBV10-3	TRBJ2-3	few	CAISERAPDTQYF	TGTGCCATCAGTGAGAGGGCGCCAGATACGCAGTATTTT
.	TRBV6-1	TRBJ2-5	.	CASSEGQRVETQYF	TGTGCCAGCAGTGAGGGACAGCGGGTAGAGACCCAGTACTTC
TRBD1	TRBV2	TRBJ1-6	few	CASRAGQYNSPLHF	TGTGCCAGCAGGGCGGGACAGTACAATTCACCCCTCCACTTT
.	TRBV11-2	TRBJ2-5	few	CASSLGGGAAETQYF	TGTGCCAGCAGCTTAGGGGGCGGAGCGGCAGAGACCCAGTACTTC
TRBD1	TRBV4-3	TRBJ1-6	.	CASSQDLGQGARSPLHF	TGCGCCAGCAGCCAAGACCTGGGACAGGGGGCGCGTTCACCCCTCCACTTT
.	TRBV5-1	TRBJ2-1	.	CASSSSLAVNEQFF	TGCGCCAGCAGCTCGTCCTTAGCGGTCAATGAGCAGTTCTTC
.	TRBV11-2	TRBJ2-7	many	CASSPSKEQYF	TGTGCCAGCAGCCCCTCTAAAGAGCAGTACTTC
TRBD1	TRBV2	TRBJ1-2	.	CASSGQVYGYTF	TGTGCCAGCAGCGGACAGGTCTATGGCTACACCTTC
.	TRBV2	TRBJ2-5	.	CASSELSGVGQETQYF	TGTGCCAGCAGTGAACTCTCCGGGGTTGGCCAAGAGACCCAGTACTTC
.	TRBV7-2	TRBJ2-3	.	CASSRDNADTQYF	TGTGCCAGCAGTCGGGACAATGCAGATACGCAGTATTTT
TRBD2	TRBV5-1	TRBJ2-7	.	CASSSLAGESSYEQYF	TGCGCCAGCAGCTCCCTAGCGGGGGAGAGCTCCTACGAGCAGTACTTC
.	TRBV6-6	TRBJ1-2	few	CASSYSGRDRNYGYTF	TGTGCCAGCAGTTACTCGGGCAGGGACCGTAACTATGGCTACACCTTC
.	TRBV4-1	TRBJ2-7	few	CASSPEGQGLYEQYF	TGCGCCAGCAGCCCCGAGGGGCAGGGGCTCTACGAGCAGTACTTC
.	TRBV27	TRBJ1-2	few	CASSSRALLGYTF	TGTGCCAGCAGTAGTAGAGCACTACTTGGCTACACCTTC
.	TRBV7-2	TRBJ1-1	few	CASSLDSRGRTEAFF	TGTGCCAGCAGCTTGGACAGCCGAGGTCGGACTGAAGCTTTCTTT
.	TRBV7-2	TRBJ2-1	.	CASSLRQENNEQFF	TGTGCCAGCAGCTTAAGGCAGGAAAACAATGAGCAGTTCTTC
.	TRBV28	TRBJ1-2	few	CASSLNPDRYGYTF	TGTGCCAGCAGTTTGAACCCGGACAGATATGGCTACACCTTC
TRBD1	TRBV9	TRBJ2-3	.	CASRQGRTQYF	TGTGCCAGCCGACAGGGACGTACGCAGTATTTT
TRBD2	TRBV9	TRBJ2-5	few	CASSGGLAGGQETQYF	TGTGCCAGCAGCGGAGGACTAGCGGGGGGCCAAGAGACCCAGTACTTC
.	TRBV5-6	TRBJ2-6	few	CASSLDSSGANVLTF	TGTGCCAGCAGTCTGGACAGCTCTGGGGCCAACGTCCTGACTTTC
TRBD2	TRBV9	TRBJ2-1	.	CARYFNWTSFFNEQFF	TGTGCCAGATATTTTAATTGGACTAGCTTTTTCAATGAGCAGTTCTTC
TRBD2	TRBV9	TRBJ2-7	.	CASSVDQGGAGYEQYF	TGTGCCAGCAGCGTAGACCAGGGAGGAGCGGGGTACGAGCAGTACTTC
TRBD1	TRBV6-5	TRBJ2-7	few	CASRADRGSYEQYF	TGTGCCAGCAGGGCGGACAGGGGCTCCTACGAGCAGTACTTC
TRBD2	TRBV9	TRBJ2-3	.	CASSGPSGGQSTQYF	TGTGCCAGCAGCGGTCCTAGCGGGGGGCAGAGTACGCAGTATTTT
.	TRBV4-3	TRBJ2-2	few	CASSQALGANTGELFF	TGCGCCAGCAGCCAAGCCTTAGGGGCTAACACCGGGGAGCTGTTTTTT